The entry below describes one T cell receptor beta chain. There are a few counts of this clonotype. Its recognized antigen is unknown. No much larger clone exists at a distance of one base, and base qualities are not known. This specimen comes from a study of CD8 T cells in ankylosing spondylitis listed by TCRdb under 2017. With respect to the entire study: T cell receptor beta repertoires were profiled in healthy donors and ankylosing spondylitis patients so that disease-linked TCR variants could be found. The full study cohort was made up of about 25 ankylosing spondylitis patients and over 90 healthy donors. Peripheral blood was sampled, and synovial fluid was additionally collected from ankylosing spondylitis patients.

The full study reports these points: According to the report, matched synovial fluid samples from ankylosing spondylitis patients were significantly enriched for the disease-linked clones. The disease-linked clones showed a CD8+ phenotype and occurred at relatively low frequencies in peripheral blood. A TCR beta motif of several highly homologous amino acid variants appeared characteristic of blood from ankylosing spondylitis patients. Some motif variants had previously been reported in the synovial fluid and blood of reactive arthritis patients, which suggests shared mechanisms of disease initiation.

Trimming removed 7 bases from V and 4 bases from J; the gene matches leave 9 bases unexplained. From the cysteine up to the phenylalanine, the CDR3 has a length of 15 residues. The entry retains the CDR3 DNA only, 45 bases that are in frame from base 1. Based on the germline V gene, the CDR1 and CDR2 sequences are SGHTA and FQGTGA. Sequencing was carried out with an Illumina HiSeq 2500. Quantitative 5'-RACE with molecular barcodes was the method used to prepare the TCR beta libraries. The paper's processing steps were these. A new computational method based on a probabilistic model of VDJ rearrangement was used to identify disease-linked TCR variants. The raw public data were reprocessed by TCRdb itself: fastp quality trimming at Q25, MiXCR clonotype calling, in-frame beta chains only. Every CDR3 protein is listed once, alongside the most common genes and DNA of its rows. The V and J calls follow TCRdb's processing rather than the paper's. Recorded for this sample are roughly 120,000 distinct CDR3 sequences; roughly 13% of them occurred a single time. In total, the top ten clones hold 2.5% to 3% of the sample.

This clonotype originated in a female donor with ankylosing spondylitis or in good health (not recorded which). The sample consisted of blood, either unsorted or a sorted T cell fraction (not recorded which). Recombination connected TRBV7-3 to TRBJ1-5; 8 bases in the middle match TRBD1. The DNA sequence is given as TGTGCCAGCACCTCAGAGACAGGGGAAAATCAGCCCCAGCATTTT. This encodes CASTSETGENQPQHF.